The sequence of this T cell receptor (beta chain) was determined in a study of T cell responses to AZD1222 COVID-19 vaccine. Regarding the study as a whole: Baseline serology detected seropositivity in only six AZD1222 recipients. Repertoire sampling happened only post peak T cell response. Per reports, nearly half of all spike-specific TCRs target regions that are unmutated in variants.

About this clone itself: Its antigen is still unknown.

The trim removed 6 bases at V and 0 bases at J, leaving 18 bases unmatched. The CDR3 totals 20 residues. The germline V gene has CDR1 LNHDA and CDR2 SQIVND (reference sequence). Sequenced by immunoSEQ multiplex PCR; TCRdb stores in-frame clones only, minus some. This repertoire shows fewer than 150,000 clones, 70% to 90% found once; its top ten account for around 6%. Sequenced here: peripheral blood, sampled on day 0 of AZD1222 vaccination. This clonotype was sampled from an adult in good health. The chain employs TRBV19 and TRBJ1-4, with TRBD1 matching over 8 bases. In nucleotides, the CDR3 is TGTGCCAGTAGACTTAAGAAAAGGACAGGGACCCTCGCAACTAATGAAAAACTGTTTTTT. The encoded protein is CASRLKKRTGTLATNEKLFF.